This T cell receptor (beta chain) was captured in a study of T cell changes during pregnancy in multiple sclerosis. The repertoire was sequenced with immunoSEQ multiplex PCR; TCRdb's copy has only in-frame clones and lacks some. In the table there are some 35,000 clones, over 85% of which are singletons. Per the germline V gene, CDR1 is ENHRY and CDR2 is SYGVKD. The V end lost 0 bases, the J end lost 1 base, and 18 bases lay between the germline ends. This CDR3 is built from 19 residues. Sample: CD4+ T cells from peripheral blood mononuclear cells, taken after pregnancy. The V call is TRBV10-3, the J call TRBJ1-4; no clear D gene. The receptor was derived from a female donor in good health, enrolled as a control in a pregnancy study. CDR3 protein: CAISESDISRFRTNEKLFF. DNA of the CDR3: TGTGCCATCAGTGAGTCAGACATTTCCCGCTTTCGAACTAATGAAAAACTGTTTTTT.